This TCR beta chain was identified during a study of neoadjuvant anti-PD-1 for oral cavity cancer. The CDR3 length is 14 residues. Germline V CDR1 and CDR2: SGHAT, FQNNGV. J lost 5 bases, V lost 2 bases, and 2 bases had no gene match. Study-wide findings and caveats: TCR analyses covered only three patients per response group.

Note on this clone: Its specificity is unknown.

Blood libraries mostly used about 500 ng genomic DNA, six replicates each. This table comes from immunoSEQ multiplex PCR, and its TCRdb copy is limited to in-frame clones, with some not included. The profile shows around 17,000 clones, roughly 70% of them singletons. V and J are TRBV11-2 and TRBJ2-7; 11 positions match TRBD2. The sequencing used PBMCs, collected before nivolumab (anti-PD-1) treatment. This TCR derives from a person between 35 and 79 years old with oral cavity squamous cell carcinoma. The CDR3 is CASSLQLAGDEQYF. The CDR3 bases are TGTGCCAGCAGCTTACAACTAGCGGGGGACGAGCAGTACTTC.